These 11 T cell receptor beta chains were all obtained from the same sample, sequenced in a study of Ad26.COV2.S vaccination and SARS-CoV-2 variants. TCRdb's table, derived via immunoSEQ multiplex PCR, lists solely in-frame clones and lacks some. The sample includes about 350,000 clones, approximately 90% of them seen just once. As to treatment: around 19 received Ad26.COV2.S at low or high dose, single or two shots; 5 received placebo; per-sample allocation not given. Samples came from day 63 after the first vaccine or placebo injection. This sample comprised peripheral blood, obtained in a trial of Ad26.COV2.S vaccine versus placebo. The receptors were sampled from a person aged 18-65 years who received the Ad26.COV2.S COVID-19 vaccine or a placebo.

The V gene is TRBV12-5, the J gene TRBJ2-1, with 10 positions matching TRBD2. Trimming removed 2 bases from V and 8 bases from J; junction bases left unmatched: 15. There are 18 residues in the CDR3. Germline CDR1 reads LGHNT; CDR2 reads FRNRAP. CDR3 sequence reads: CASGLPSWGLAGVDEQFF. CDR3 sequence (DNA): TGTGCTAGTGGTTTGCCCTCTTGGGGGCTAGCGGGAGTGGATGAGCAGTTCTTC.

Worth noting for this clone: The germline gene is not matched at one end of the junction; a read error may be the cause. This rearrangement joins TRBV6-1 to TRBJ2-5; tentatively, D is TRBD1 (5 bases). The length of the CDR3 is 13 residues. The V gene's germline CDR1 is MNHNS and CDR2 SASEGT. The CDR3 DNA is TGTGCCAGCGGTGACAGTTACCAAGAGACCCAGTACTTC. It specifies CASGDSYQETQYF.

This chain uses TRBV29-1 with TRBJ2-5; D uncertain. CDR1 is SQVTM, CDR2 ANQGSEA, per germline. V was pared by 6 bases and J by 3 bases, with 5 bases between. The CDR3 is made up of 10 amino acids. The chain's CDR3 is CSVLEETQYF. CDR3 bases: TGCAGCGTCCTCGAAGAGACCCAGTACTTC.

The J gene is TRBJ2-7, the V gene TRBV5-1; tentative D call: TRBD1 (5 bases). Trimming stripped 0 bases from V and 6 bases from J, with 10 bases between. CDR3 length: 13 amino acids. Germline V CDR1 and CDR2: SGHRS, YFSETQ. Here the CDR3 DNA reads TGCGCCAGCAGCTTGGAGGGGTCGAGCGAGCAGTACTTC. Protein sequence: CASSLEGSSEQYF.

This clone was detected once. The chain links TRBV28 to TRBJ1-5; 7 bases agree with TRBD1. Germline CDR1 and CDR2: MDHEN and SYDVKM. The CDR3 runs to 15 residues. The trim removed 6 bases at V and 4 bases at J, leaving 9 bases unmatched. The chain's CDR3 is CASRAQGTTNQPQHF. The CDR3 bases are TGTGCCAGCAGGGCACAGGGGACCACGAATCAGCCCCAGCATTTT.

This clone was counted a single time. J is TRBJ1-1 and V is TRBV30; 8 positions agree with TRBD1. J lost 1 base, V lost 3 bases, and 7 bases had no gene match. The CDR3 runs 15 residues. The germline gives CDR1 GTSNPN, CDR2 SVGIG (reference sequence). As DNA, the CDR3 is TGTGCCTGGAGGCAGGGGGCGAATGAGAACACTGAAGCTTTCTTT. Translating it yields CAWRQGANENTEAFF.

This chain uses TRBV7-2 with TRBJ2-1; 8 bases are shared with TRBD2. Losses at the gene ends were 5 bases for V and 5 bases for J; bases not matched to a gene: 20. CDR3 length equals 19 residues. Germline V CDR1 and CDR2: SGHTA, FQGNSA. The chain's CDR3 is CASSINPRGWSGGNNEQFF. The CDR3 region has the DNA TGTGCCAGCAGCATCAACCCCCGGGGGTGGAGCGGGGGTAACAATGAGCAGTTCTTC.

The chain employs TRBV11-2 and TRBJ2-7; possible D gene TRBD2, 5 bases. Germline V gene sequence: CDR1 SGHAT, CDR2 FQNNGV. The CDR3 has 12 amino acids. Trimming left V 4 bases short and J 6 bases short, with 10 bases between. The CDR3: CASSYGVREQYF. In DNA, the CDR3 is TGTGCCAGCAGCTACGGGGTGCGCGAGCAGTACTTC.

The V gene is TRBV2, the J gene TRBJ2-5; possible D gene TRBD1, 5 bases. This CDR3 spans 13 amino acids. Per the germline V gene, CDR1 is SNHLY and CDR2 is FYNNEI. V was trimmed by 1 base and J by 2 bases, leaving 5 bases between them. CDR3 in amino acids: CASSEGQQETQYF. The DNA for the CDR3 is TGTGCCAGCAGTGAAGGACAGCAAGAGACCCAGTACTTC.

The V call is TRBV10-2, the J call TRBJ1-1, with D possibly matching TRBD1 (5 bases). CDR1 WSHSY and CDR2 SAAADI come from the germline V gene. The V end was cut by 3 bases, the J end by 0 bases, with 14 bases between. The CDR3 covers 16 residues. CDR3 residues: CASSEWQGSLNTEAFF. As DNA, the CDR3 is TGCGCCAGCAGTGAATGGCAGGGCTCCTTGAACACTGAAGCTTTCTTT.

This rearrangement joins TRBV7-8 to TRBJ1-2; perhaps TRBD1 as D (5 bases). There are 12 residues in the CDR3. Trimming left V 3 bases short and J 5 bases short, with 7 bases between. CDR1 is SGHVS, CDR2 FQNEAQ, per germline. The CDR3 DNA sequence: TGTGCCAGCAGCTTGGGGGAGTATGGCTACACCTTC. Translation gives CASSLGEYGYTF.